These 21 T cell receptor beta chains originate from one sample sequenced in a study of blood T cell repertoires in COVID-19 (dated by TCRdb to about 2020). Library construction relied on the immunoSEQ multiplex PCR assay. This immuneACCESS table, as held by TCRdb, lists in-frame sequences with V and J called but not all clones. Of the missing ones, under half trace to an unresolved V gene in checked studies; the others have no known cause. This sample gives 200,000 to 250,000 clones in total; approximately 82% of them show up just once. 4% to 6% of the sample lies in the top ten. The sequenced sample consisted of peripheral blood. The receptors shown here come from a woman of 80 years or more with active or convalescent COVID-19.

The rearrangement links TRBV28 to TRBJ2-6; 9 positions match TRBD1. This CDR3 region has 14 residues. Germline V CDR1 and CDR2: MDHEN, SYDVKM. Trimming at V came to 7 bases and at J to 11 bases, leaving 9 bases not matched to a gene. The CDR3 DNA reads TGTGCCAGCACCAAGGACAGGGGATCAGACGTCCTGACTTTC. Protein product: CASTKDRGSDVLTF.

The chain combines TRBV5-4 with TRBJ2-2; D is ambiguous. The length of the CDR3 is 14 residues. V lost 0 bases to trimming and J lost 6 bases, with 9 bases between them. Germline-derived CDR1 and CDR2 are SGHNT and YYREEE (reference sequence). CDR3 in DNA: TGTGCCAGCAGCTTGGGCGCCGTGGCCGGGGAGCTGTTTTTT. Translating gives CASSLGAVAGELFF.

CDR3 protein: CASSKEGYEQYF. The CDR3 DNA reads as TGTGCCAGCAGTAAGGAGGGCTACGAGCAGTACTTC. V gene TRBV2 combines with J gene TRBJ2-7; tentative D call: TRBD2 (6 bases). Deletions cut 5 bases from V and 3 bases from J, with 8 bases between. Germline CDR1 SNHLY, CDR2 FYNNEI. The CDR3 has 12 amino acids.

The chain uses TRBV11-2 and TRBJ1-4; 7 nucleotides match TRBD1. The V segment lost 5 bases and the J segment 6 bases; nucleotides outside the gene matches: 9. Germline CDR1 SGHAT, CDR2 FQNNGV. This CDR3 spans 15 amino acids. The CDR3 nucleotides are TGTGCCAGCAGCCCTCCAACAGGGGTGGATGAAAAACTGTTTTTT. Residues: CASSPPTGVDEKLFF.

The rearrangement links TRBV28 to TRBJ1-1; TRBD1 aligns across 8 bases. The CDR3 has 11 residues. CDR1 is MDHEN and CDR2 is SYDVKM in the germline V gene. The junction had 4 bases not matched to a gene; V was cut back by 5 bases and J by 11 bases. CDR3 nucleotides: TGTGCCAGCAGTCTGACAGGGGAGGCTTTCTTT. It specifies CASSLTGEAFF.

The rearrangement uses TRBV11-2 and TRBJ2-1, with 7 nucleotides matching TRBD2. This CDR3 region has 15 residues. In germline, CDR1 is SGHAT, CDR2 FQNNGV. The V gene end was trimmed by 2 bases and the J gene end by 5 bases; junction bases not matched to a gene: 6. In DNA, the CDR3 is TGTGCCAGCAGCTTACTTCGGGGGGTAAACAATGAGCAGTTCTTC. Translated: CASSLLRGVNNEQFF.

This chain joins TRBV28 and TRBJ2-4; 10 nucleotides agree with TRBD1. Germline trimming cut 5 bases from V and 6 bases from J; bases unmatched to any gene: 7. The CDR3 spans 15 residues. Looked up from germline, CDR1 is MDHEN and CDR2 is SYDVKM. In nucleotides, the CDR3 is TGTGCCAGCAGTCGGGACAGGGGAATGACAAACATTCAGTACTTC. Translated: CASSRDRGMTNIQYF.

The V gene is TRBV19, the J gene TRBJ2-7; D is possibly TRBD1 (6 bases). Trimming shortened V by 4 bases and J by 0 bases, and 10 bases separated the two germline ends. Per germline, CDR1 LNHDA and CDR2 SQIVND (reference sequence). This CDR3 contains 14 residues. The CDR3: CASSTGDFSYEQYF. For the CDR3, the DNA is TGTGCCAGTAGTACAGGGGATTTCTCCTACGAGCAGTACTTC.

This clone came up once. The rearrangement uses TRBV3-1 (or the pseudogene TRBV3-2) and TRBJ2-1, with TRBD2 matching 14 bases. This CDR3 is built from 16 residues. The V and J ends lost 7 bases and 9 bases, in that order; junction bases with no gene match: 11. The germline V gene has CDR1 LGHDT and CDR2 YNNKEL (reference sequence). CDR3 coding DNA: TGTGCCAGCACCGATGGCAGACTAGCGGGAGGGAGTGAGCAGTTCTTC. Its translation: CASTDGRLAGGSEQFF.

The chain employs TRBV27 and TRBJ2-2, with 7 bases identical to TRBD1. This CDR3 spans 16 amino acids. J gave up 0 bases and V 5 bases, and 6 bases lay outside the gene matches. From germline, CDR1 is MNHEY and CDR2 SMNVEV (reference sequence). CDR3 sequence: CASSTLGQPNTGELFF. The CDR3 DNA is TGTGCCAGCAGTACCCTGGGACAGCCGAACACCGGGGAGCTGTTTTTT.

A remark on this clone: One junction end does not reproduce the germline sequence, and a read error may be involved. This rearrangement joins TRBV2 to TRBJ1-5; 9 bases line up with TRBD1. Per germline, CDR1 SNHLY and CDR2 FYNNEI. The CDR3 is 15 amino acids. CDR3 sequence reads: CASVIDRGGNRPQHF. CDR3 DNA: TGTGCCAGCGTTATCGACAGGGGGGGGAATCGGCCCCAGCATTTT. Full variable domain (rest looked up from reference TRBV2 and TRBJ1-5): EPEVTQTPSHQVTQMGQEVILRCVPISNHLYFYWYRQILGQKVEFLVSFYNNEISEKSEIFDDQFSVERPDGSNFTLKIRSTKLEDSAMYFCASVIDRGGNRPQHFGDGTRLSIL.

The chain recombines TRBV19 with TRBJ1-1; 8 nucleotides align to TRBD1. CDR1 and CDR2 (germline): LNHDA, SQIVND (reference sequence). The V and J ends lost 10 bases and 1 base, in that order; junction bases with no gene match: 5. CDR3 length: 13 amino acids. The CDR3 sequence: CATRQGRNTEAFF. The CDR3 DNA reads TGTGCCACTCGACAGGGGAGGAACACTGAAGCTTTCTTT.

This clone was picked up a small number of times. The chain recombines TRBV11-1 with TRBJ2-7; possible D gene TRBD1, 5 bases. The germline CDR1 and CDR2 sequences are SGHAT and FQDESV (reference sequence). The CDR3 has 15 residues. The germline V and J ends were trimmed by 0 bases and 3 bases, with 12 bases remaining between them. The CDR3: CASSLASDKDYEQYF. In DNA form, the CDR3 reads TGTGCCAGCAGCTTAGCGTCGGACAAAGACTACGAGCAGTACTTC.

The rearrangement links TRBV30 to TRBJ2-3, with 7 bases identical to TRBD1. This CDR3 has 15 amino acids. J was trimmed by 0 bases and V by 7 bases; bases with no gene match: 10. The germline V gene has CDR1 GTSNPN and CDR2 SVGIG (reference sequence). The chain's CDR3 is CASTGQEPSTDTQYF. DNA for the CDR3: TGTGCCTCCACTGGACAGGAACCTAGCACAGATACGCAGTATTTT. Together with reference TRBV30 and TRBJ2-3, the CDR3 gives the full variable domain: SQTIHQWPATLVQPVGSPLSLECTVEGTSNPNLYWYRQAAGRGLQLLFYSVGIGQISSEVPQNLSASRPQDRQFILSSKKLLLSDSGFYLCASTGQEPSTDTQYFGPGTRLTVL.

The genes are TRBV9 and TRBJ1-6; no clear D gene. The CDR3 spans 14 residues. Germline V gene data show CDR1 as SGDLS and CDR2 as YYNGEE. V shed 0 bases and J shed 8 bases, with 9 bases lying between them. The CDR3 DNA sequence: TGTGCCAGCAGCGTAGACGGGAGTGATTCACCCCTCCACTTT. Its protein is CASSVDGSDSPLHF.

V is TRBV30 and J is TRBJ1-4, with D unclear. The CDR3 runs 16 residues. The germline V gene encodes CDR1 GTSNPN and CDR2 SVGIG (reference sequence). V lost 3 bases to trimming and J lost 6 bases, with 20 bases between them. CDR3 nucleotides: TGTGCCTGGAGGGAAGTTGGACCACGGGATTATGAAAAACTGTTTTTT. Protein product: CAWREVGPRDYEKLFF.

The genes are TRBV3-1 (or the pseudogene TRBV3-2) and TRBJ2-7; a weak D match, TRBD2 (6 bases). The germline V and J ends were trimmed by 2 bases and 3 bases, with 17 bases remaining between them. The CDR3 length is 16 residues. CDR1 and CDR2 from the germline V gene are LGHDT and YNNKEL (reference sequence). Here the CDR3 reads CASSQSGRRAIYEQYF. The CDR3 region has the DNA TGTGCCAGCAGCCAAAGCGGGCGAAGGGCGATCTACGAGCAGTACTTC.

V gene TRBV7-9 combines with J gene TRBJ1-6, with D perhaps matching TRBD1 (6 bases). Germline CDR1 reads SEHNR; CDR2 reads FQNEAQ (reference sequence). CDR3 length: 15 residues. Trimming shortened V by 3 bases and J by 7 bases, and 13 bases separated the two germline ends. This CDR3 is CASSLSKQGNSPLHF. CDR3 nucleotide sequence: TGTGCCAGCAGCTTGTCGAAACAGGGAAATTCACCCCTCCACTTT.

The chain couples TRBV6-1 to TRBJ1-6; 8 bases align to TRBD1. Germline loops: CDR1 MNHNS, CDR2 SASEGT. The junction had 8 bases not matched to a gene; V was cut back by 1 base and J by 9 bases. CDR3 length: 16 amino acids. DNA for the CDR3: TGTGCCAGCAGTGAAGAGGACAGGGTAATAGGTTCACCCCTCCACTTT. It specifies CASSEEDRVIGSPLHF.

The genes are TRBV24-1 and TRBJ1-2; D uncertain. The CDR3 spans 12 residues. Germline V gene lookup returns CDR1 KGHDR and CDR2 SFDVKD. Trimming took 1 base from V and 10 from J, leaving 9 bases between them. The CDR3 reads CATSDFSGFYTF. In DNA form, the CDR3 reads TGTGCCACCAGTGATTTTTCAGGATTCTACACCTTC.

V usage is TRBV11-1 and J usage is TRBJ1-5; unclear D gene. The germline gives CDR1 SGHAT, CDR2 FQDESV (reference sequence). V was clipped by 5 bases and J by 7 bases, with 12 bases between them. The CDR3 covers 13 residues. For the CDR3, the DNA is TGTGCCAGCAGCCCGTCAGACGGGCAGCCCCAGCATTTT. It translates to CASSPSDGQPQHF.